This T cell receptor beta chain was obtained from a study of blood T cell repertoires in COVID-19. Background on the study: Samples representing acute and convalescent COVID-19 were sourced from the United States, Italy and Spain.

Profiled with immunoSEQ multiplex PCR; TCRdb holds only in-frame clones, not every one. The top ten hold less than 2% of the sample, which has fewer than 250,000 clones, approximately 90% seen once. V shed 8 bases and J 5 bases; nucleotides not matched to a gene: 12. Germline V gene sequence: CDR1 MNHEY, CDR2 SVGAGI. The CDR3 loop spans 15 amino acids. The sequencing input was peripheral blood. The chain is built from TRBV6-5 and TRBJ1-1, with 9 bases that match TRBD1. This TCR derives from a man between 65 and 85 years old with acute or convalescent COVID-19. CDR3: CASCRGDRACTEAFF. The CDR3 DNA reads TGTGCCAGCTGCCGAGGGGACAGGGCTTGTACTGAAGCTTTCTTT.